This T cell receptor beta chain was profiled in a study of blood T cells in healthy people across ages. A J-beta primer mix and a sample-barcoded 5' primer were used in a second PCR of roughly 6 to 12 cycles. Every single cDNA molecule received a tag from a template-switch adaptor with 12 random nucleotides. Every individual sample yielded 2.5 million or more paired-end reads (each containing CDR3). A single record per CDR3 protein comes from TCRdb applying MiXCR to the 5' RACE reads. The table includes hundreds of thousands of distinct CDR3 sequences, around 43% detected once. This CDR3 contains 18 residues. J lost 3 bases, V lost 5 bases, and 12 bases had no gene match. Donors were systemically healthy Caucasian individuals from Russia aged roughly 6 to 100 years. Each sample provided at least 5 micrograms of extracted total RNA.

This chain uses TRBV12-3 or TRBV12-4 with TRBJ2-3; TRBD2 matches at 12 bases. The sequenced sample was blood. This receptor was taken from an elderly man in good health. For the CDR3, the DNA is TGTGCCAGCAGTCGCCGAATGACTAGCGGGGGTGCTACAGATACGCAGTATTTT. Its translation is CASSRRMTSGGATDTQYF.